This passage covers 14 T cell receptor beta chains from one sample sequenced in a study of shared clonotypes between healthy human individuals. Method: immunoSEQ multiplex PCR; TCRdb's copy keeps in-frame clones and lacks some. The sample lists under 1,100,000 clones; around 78% were seen once. Material: memory CD4+ T cells from PBMCs. Sample subset: CD45RA-negative fraction. The receptors come from a man aged 18-30 years in good health. Some clones in this sample may be carry-over from other donors' samples.

The gene calls are TRBV9 and TRBJ2-3; D uncertain. This CDR3 has 15 amino acids. Germline CDR1 SGDLS, CDR2 YYNGEE. With 2 bases removed from V and 9 bases from J, the gap between germline ends came to 19 bases. Here the CDR3 DNA reads TGTGCCAGCAGCGTCCAATCCACTGCTAGTTCGACGCAGTATTTT. Its protein is CASSVQSTASSTQYF.

The V gene is TRBV6-5, the J gene TRBJ1-5, with D possibly matching TRBD1 (6 bases). This CDR3 spans 13 amino acids. Germline values: CDR1 MNHEY, CDR2 SVGAGI. Between the trimmed V and J ends, which lost 6 bases and 7 bases, there was a span of 13 bases. CDR3 residues: CASRLGGGQPQHF. The CDR3 DNA reads TGTGCCAGCAGGCTGGGGGGCGGACAGCCCCAGCATTTT.

Regarding this clone: An end of the junction differs from the germline gene, which may be a read error. The rearrangement joins TRBV9 to TRBJ2-2, with D perhaps matching TRBD2 (6 bases). The CDR3 is 14 residues long. In germline, CDR1 is SGDLS, CDR2 YYNGEE. CDR3 nucleotide sequence: TGTGCCAGCAGCCCCGGGACGAACACCGGGGGGCTGTTTTTT. It codes for CASSPGTNTGGLFF.

The rearrangement uses TRBV19 and TRBJ1-1; 7 positions agree with TRBD1. V gave up 8 bases and J gave up 5 bases; unmatched junction bases: 8. The CDR3 consists of 13 residues. Germline V CDR1 and CDR2: LNHDA, SQIVND (reference sequence). The CDR3: CASQITGDTEAFF. The CDR3 DNA reads as TGTGCCAGTCAGATTACAGGGGATACTGAAGCTTTCTTT.

This clone showed up just once. The chain joins TRBV5-4 to TRBJ1-4; maybe TRBD1 (6 bases). Germline assignment: CDR1 SGHNT and CDR2 YYREEE (reference sequence). The V gene lost 4 bases and the J gene lost 0 bases, with 13 bases spanning the gap. The CDR3 has 16 residues. CDR3 bases: TGTGCCAGCAGCCAAGTACAGGGAACAACTAATGAAAAACTGTTTTTT. This sequence encodes CASSQVQGTTNEKLFF.

Only one count was recorded for this clone. The rearrangement uses TRBV19 and TRBJ2-3; 10 positions agree with TRBD1. Germline V lookup: CDR1 LNHDA, CDR2 SQIVND (reference sequence). Trimming took 3 bases from V and 7 from J; bases not matched to a gene: 7. The CDR3 has 15 residues. CDR3 protein: CASSMMGQGRYTQYF. For the CDR3, the DNA is TGTGCCAGTAGTATGATGGGACAGGGGAGATATACGCAGTATTTT.

J is TRBJ2-3 and V is TRBV9; D may correspond to TRBD1 or TRBD2 (6 bases each). Looked up from germline, CDR1 is SGDLS and CDR2 is YYNGEE. This CDR3 has 16 amino acids. The V end was cut by 4 bases, the J end by 1 base, with 16 bases between. CDR3 DNA sequence: TGTGCCAGCAGCCGCTCCGGGGGACAACGCACAGATACGCAGTATTTT. This codes for CASSRSGGQRTDTQYF.

This clone has just a few counts. The chain couples TRBV4-2 to TRBJ1-5, with TRBD1 matching 9 bases. Germline CDR1 LGHNA, CDR2 YNFKEQ. The CDR3 runs 13 residues. The ends lost 5 bases at V and 7 bases at J; junction bases unmatched: 3. The CDR3 coding sequence is TGTGCCAGCAGCGGAACAGGGGGCCAGCCCCAGCATTTT. Residues: CASSGTGGQPQHF.

This clone was found a few times. This chain connects TRBV28 to TRBJ1-4; 8 nucleotides match TRBD1. CDR1 is MDHEN, CDR2 SYDVKM, per germline. The V and J ends lost 5 bases and 7 bases, in that order; junction bases with no gene match: 6. The length of the CDR3 is 14 residues. The DNA of the CDR3 is TGTGCCAGCAGTCCAGGACAGGGACCTGAAAAACTGTTTTTT. Translated: CASSPGQGPEKLFF.

A few counts support this clone. This chain uses TRBV5-1 with TRBJ2-5; 7 bases match TRBD1. Looked up from germline, CDR1 is SGHRS and CDR2 is YFSETQ. Trimming at V came to 7 bases and at J to 2 bases, leaving 11 bases not matched to a gene. This CDR3 is built from 15 residues. The CDR3 region is CASYSVPGGQETQYF. DNA for the CDR3: TGCGCCAGCTATTCGGTTCCAGGGGGACAAGAGACCCAGTACTTC. The full variable domain, its missing parts supplied by reference TRBV5-1 and TRBJ2-5, is KAGVTQTPRYLIKTRGQQVTLSCSPISGHRSVSWYQQTPGQGLQFLFEYFSETQRNKGNFPGRFSGRQFSNSRSEMNVSTLELGDSALYLCASYSVPGGQETQYFGPGTRLLVL.

The chain carries TRBV10-1 and TRBJ2-5; TRBD2 is a possible D gene (5 bases). Per the germline V gene, CDR1 is WNHNN and CDR2 is SYGVQD (reference sequence). Between the trimmed V and J ends, which lost 5 bases and 5 bases, there was a span of 12 bases. The CDR3 is made up of 13 amino acids. The CDR3, as DNA: TGCGCCAGCAGTTCTTCACTAGTGGAGACCCAGTACTTC. This sequence encodes CASSSSLVETQYF.

This clone appeared a few times. The same CDR3 can be traced to other DNA sequences in this sample. The DNA of the CDR3 is TGTGCCAGCAGCCTAAAGGGGTGGGGTGAAGCTTTCTTT. This codes for CASSLKGWGEAFF. The rearrangement uses TRBV27 and TRBJ1-1; weak D call: TRBD1 (5 bases). The germline CDR1 and CDR2 sequences are MNHEY and SMNVEV (reference sequence). The CDR3 covers 13 residues. V was pared by 6 bases and J by 7 bases, with 15 bases between.

The chain uses TRBV5-1 and TRBJ2-1, with 12 positions matching TRBD2. The CDR3 loop spans 16 amino acids. V lost 4 bases and J lost 8; bases outside the gene matches: 10. Germline V CDR1 and CDR2: SGHRS, YFSETQ. The CDR3 DNA is TGCGCCAGCAGCCCGCGACTAGCGGGAGAGGGAGATGAGCAGTTCTTC. Its protein is CASSPRLAGEGDEQFF.

The chain uses TRBV19 and TRBJ2-3, with D perhaps matching TRBD1 (5 bases). Germline V CDR1 and CDR2: LNHDA, SQIVND (reference sequence). The CDR3 is 18 residues long. V was pared by 0 bases and J by 1 base, with 17 bases between. The CDR3 sequence: CASSIDLPGSDGTDTQYF. DNA of the CDR3: TGTGCCAGTAGTATAGATTTGCCAGGGTCGGACGGCACAGATACGCAGTATTTT.